This T cell receptor (beta chain) emerged from a study of T-cell reconstitution after alpha-beta-depleted transplantation in children. This clonotype has just a few counts. As it was prepared, the TCRbeta library received unique molecular identifiers. TCRdb passed the PCR reads through MiXCR, listing each CDR3 protein once. This sample has 330,000 or so distinct CDR3 sequences; under 13% occur once, and the top ten carry more than 2%. The germline V gene has CDR1 SEHNR and CDR2 FQNEAQ (reference sequence). The CDR3 runs to 17 residues. Trimming shortened V by 5 bases and J by 0 bases, and 16 bases separated the two germline ends.

The receptor was isolated from a human donor who donated a stem cell graft to a child with acute lymphoblastic leukemia. The chain joins TRBV7-9 to TRBJ2-2; maybe TRBD1 (6 bases). This specimen consisted of PBMCs from the stem cell graft donor, obtained from the stem cell graft. CDR3 amino acids: CASSTRDTGPNTGELFF. The CDR3 DNA sequence: TGTGCCAGCAGCACCCGGGACACCGGCCCGAACACCGGGGAGCTGTTTTTT.